This T cell receptor (beta chain) was obtained from a study of T-cell reconstitution after alpha-beta-depleted transplantation in children. Preparing the TCRbeta library involved the use of unique molecular identifiers. TCRdb passed the PCR reads through MiXCR, listing each CDR3 protein once. Of fewer than 450,000 distinct CDR3 sequences listed, about 17% were seen once; the top ten hold roughly 40%. Broader study findings: Approximately two months post-transplant, alpha-beta T cells reportedly originated from several hundred expanded graft clones. Some patients' high day-60 TCRbeta diversity was traced to surviving recipient T cells and thymic progenitors. Among T cells one year after transplant, newly produced cells accounted for most counts and diversity.

The table lists this clonotype with a few counts. Its antigen is as yet unknown. Germline CDR1 reads SGHAT; CDR2 reads FQNNGV. The length of the CDR3 is 18 residues. Trimming removed 5 bases from V and 1 base from J, with 23 bases in between. Sequenced here: PBMCs, mostly from graft donor cells, sampled 360 days after TCRalphabeta/CD19-depleted stem cell transplant. V and J are TRBV11-2 and TRBJ1-1, with D perhaps TRBD1 (5 bases). The receptor was isolated from a male patient aged 2 to 10 who had a stem cell transplant for acute lymphoblastic leukemia, so the T cells may come from the graft donor. This CDR3 reads CASSKTRSQGRSNTEAFF. The CDR3 region has the DNA TGTGCCAGCAGCAAAACAAGATCGCAGGGCAGATCGAACACTGAAGCTTTCTTT.